The T cell receptor beta chain under discussion was sequenced for a study of response to subunit inactivated influenza vaccine. This clonotype showed up just a few times. Its cognate antigen is unknown. V dropped 5 bases and J dropped 0 bases, with 14 bases sitting between them. This CDR3 spans 15 amino acids. Germline CDR1 reads SGHVS; CDR2 reads FQNEAQ. Overall study results and limits: It was suggested by the authors that few new T cells are recruited by each seasonal influenza vaccination.

TCRdb processed the RT-PCR reads anew with MiXCR; each CDR3 protein has one entry. The sample lists about half a million distinct CDR3 sequences, approximately 24% seen once, with 1.5% to 2% in the top ten. The chain has TRBV7-8 and TRBJ2-7, with D possibly matching TRBD1 (5 bases). The source of this sequence is a man in his fifties or sixties who received an inactivated influenza vaccine. Sequenced material: CD4+ T cells sorted from PBMCs, taken roughly 5 days after vaccination. This chain's CDR3 is CASSPRGRSSYEQYF. CDR3 bases: TGTGCCAGCAGCCCAAGGGGTAGAAGCTCCTACGAGCAGTACTTC.